This entry lists 15 T cell receptor beta chains sequenced from one sample in a study of cytomegalovirus exposure and HLA in healthy donors. With 60 Vbeta and 13 Jbeta primers, the PCR was carried out. Some clones are missing from TCRdb's copy, which holds only in-frame ones; the method was immunoSEQ multiplex PCR. Here the sample spans approximately 54,000 clones, roughly 85% being singletons. The sample taken for sequencing was PBMCs. These receptors were obtained from a young woman in good health and CMV-seronegative.

The chain combines TRBV5-1 with TRBJ1-2; D possibly corresponds to TRBD1 (6 bases). V was clipped by 4 bases and J by 2 bases, with 15 bases between them. This CDR3 is 15 amino acids long. From germline, CDR1 is SGHRS and CDR2 YFSETQ. The CDR3: CASSPSRGHNYGYTF. The CDR3 DNA reads as TGCGCCAGCAGCCCAAGCAGGGGACACAACTATGGCTACACCTTC. Looking up the rest from reference TRBV5-1 and TRBJ1-2 gives the full variable domain: KAGVTQTPRYLIKTRGQQVTLSCSPISGHRSVSWYQQTPGQGLQFLFEYFSETQRNKGNFPGRFSGRQFSNSRSEMNVSTLELGDSALYLCASSPSRGHNYGYTFGSGTRLTVV.

The V gene is TRBV27, the J gene TRBJ2-1; 10 bases align to TRBD2. V trimming: 6 bases; J trimming: 5 bases; junction bases outside the gene matches: 16. Germline V gene sequence: CDR1 MNHEY, CDR2 SMNVEV (reference sequence). There are 18 residues in the CDR3. The CDR3 nucleotides read TGTGCCAGCAGCCGAGACCTACATACTAGCGGGAAAGACAATGAGCAGTTCTTC. Translating it yields CASSRDLHTSGKDNEQFF.

This rearrangement joins TRBV29-1 to TRBJ2-5, with D perhaps matching TRBD1 (5 bases). Trimming took off 0 bases at V and 7 bases at J, with 15 bases between the two ends. The CDR3 runs to 14 residues. Germline-derived CDR1 and CDR2 are SQVTM and ANQGSEA. This CDR3 is CSVEDQRGLGTQYF. In DNA form, the CDR3 reads TGCAGCGTTGAAGATCAAAGGGGTCTAGGGACCCAGTACTTC.

CDR3 bases: TGTGCCAGCAGTCCATGGACAGGGAACACCGGGGAGCTGTTTTTT. Residues: CASSPWTGNTGELFF. The chain uses TRBV11-2 and TRBJ2-2, with 7 nucleotides matching TRBD1. Germline V gene lookup returns CDR1 SGHAT and CDR2 FQNNGV. V lost 6 bases to trimming and J lost 1 base; unmatched junction nucleotides: 5. CDR3 length equals 15 residues.

The V gene is TRBV6-4, the J gene TRBJ2-7; D is ambiguous. From germline, CDR1 is MRHNA and CDR2 SNTAGT. Trimming took 3 bases from V and 2 from J, leaving 14 bases between them. The CDR3 totals 15 residues. DNA for the CDR3: TGTGCCAGCAGTGATCGGCTAGGATCGACCTACGAGCAGTACTTC. Translated, it gives CASSDRLGSTYEQYF.

This chain links TRBV4-1 with TRBJ2-7; 7 nucleotides agree with TRBD2. Germline assignment: CDR1 MGHRA and CDR2 YSYEKL. The CDR3 extends over 14 amino acids. With 1 base clipped from V and 3 bases from J, the junction kept 3 bases outside the gene matches. Here the CDR3 reads CASSQASGDYEQYF. The CDR3, as DNA: TGCGCCAGCAGCCAAGCCAGCGGGGACTACGAGCAGTACTTC.

The rearrangement joins TRBV9 to TRBJ1-5; TRBD1 aligns across 7 bases. The V gene's germline CDR1 is SGDLS and CDR2 YYNGEE. CDR3 size: 14 residues. J was trimmed by 9 bases and V by 3 bases; bases with no gene match: 9. Here the CDR3 DNA reads TGTGCCAGCAGCGGAGGGGACAGCCCGGCGCCCCAGCATTTT. Its translation is CASSGGDSPAPQHF.

This clone turned up a few times. This sequence joins TRBV11-2 and TRBJ2-5, with 8 bases lining up with TRBD1. Germline CDR1 SGHAT, CDR2 FQNNGV. The CDR3 covers 15 residues. Losses at the gene ends were 4 bases for V and 4 bases for J; bases not matched to a gene: 8. The CDR3 is CASSSTGAEVETQYF. For the CDR3, the DNA is TGTGCCAGCAGCTCGACAGGGGCGGAAGTAGAGACCCAGTACTTC.

The rearrangement links TRBV18 to TRBJ2-2; D is uncertain. Trimming took 8 bases from V and 5 from J, leaving 9 bases between them. Germline values: CDR1 KGHSH, CDR2 LQKENI. There are 12 residues in the CDR3. CDR3 nucleotides: TGTGCCAGCGGAGTGGGTACCGGGGAGCTGTTTTTT. Protein sequence: CASGVGTGELFF. The full variable domain, with the rest looked up from reference TRBV18 and TRBJ2-2, is NAGVMQNPRHLVRRRGQEARLRCSPMKGHSHVYWYRQLPEEGLKFMVYLQKENIIDESGMPKERFSAEFPKEGPSILRIQQVVRGDSAAYFCASGVGTGELFFGEGSRLTVL.

This clone was counted a few times. The chain combines TRBV4-2 with TRBJ1-4, with 7 bases lining up with TRBD1. CDR1 is LGHNA and CDR2 is YNFKEQ in the germline V gene. There are 15 residues in the CDR3. J gave up 12 bases and V 1 base, and 11 bases lay outside the gene matches. Written as DNA, the CDR3 is TGTGCCAGCAGCCAAGCCGAGACAGGGAATGGGCAACTGTTTTTT. Its translation is CASSQAETGNGQLFF.

V usage is TRBV18 and J usage is TRBJ2-1; 11 bases line up with TRBD2. Germline V CDR1 and CDR2: KGHSH, LQKENI. This CDR3 region has 15 residues. V was clipped by 4 bases and J by 8 bases; unmatched bases: 7. Here the CDR3 DNA reads TGTGCCAGCTCACGAATAGCGGGAGGGCCCCATGAGCAGTTCTTC. Its translation: CASSRIAGGPHEQFF.

V usage is TRBV7-6 and J usage is TRBJ2-7, with D possibly being TRBD1 (5 bases). V was cut by 5 bases and J by 5 bases, with 16 bases left in between. The germline V gene encodes CDR1 SGHVS and CDR2 FNYEAQ. The CDR3 has 14 residues. CDR3 amino acids: CASSRGAGWDEQYF. The CDR3 DNA is TGTGCCAGCAGCCGAGGAGCAGGGTGGGACGAGCAGTACTTC.

The chain combines TRBV5-1 with TRBJ2-2; 7 nucleotides match TRBD2. CDR3 size: 16 residues. Trimming at V came to 4 bases and at J to 2 bases, leaving 8 bases not matched to a gene. Germline CDR1 reads SGHRS; CDR2 reads YFSETQ. The CDR3 sequence is CASSLSSGSNTGELFF. CDR3 bases: TGCGCCAGCAGCCTATCTAGCGGATCCAACACCGGGGAGCTGTTTTTT.

The rearrangement uses TRBV19 and TRBJ1-2; 9 nucleotides agree with TRBD1. CDR1 and CDR2 from the germline V gene are LNHDA and SQIVND (reference sequence). CDR3 size: 15 residues. Trimming at V came to 4 bases and at J to 7 bases, leaving 10 bases not matched to a gene. The CDR3 region has the DNA TGTGCCAGTAGTAAGGGACAGGGACAAGCCTCTGGCTACACCTTC. It encodes CASSKGQGQASGYTF. Full variable domain (remainder filled in from reference TRBV19 and TRBJ1-2): DGGITQSPKYLFRKEGQNVTLSCEQNLNHDAMYWYRQDPGQGLRLIYYSQIVNDFQKGDIAEGYSVSREKKESFPLTVTSAQKNPTAFYLCASSKGQGQASGYTFGSGTRLTVV.

This chain uses TRBV6-5 with TRBJ2-1; D is unresolved. Trimming pared 7 bases from V and 2 bases from J, leaving 12 bases between. The CDR3 extends over 14 amino acids. CDR1 and CDR2 (germline): MNHEY, SVGAGI. Here the CDR3 reads CASTAAATYNEQFF. CDR3 nucleotides: TGTGCCAGCACTGCGGCAGCCACCTACAATGAGCAGTTCTTC.